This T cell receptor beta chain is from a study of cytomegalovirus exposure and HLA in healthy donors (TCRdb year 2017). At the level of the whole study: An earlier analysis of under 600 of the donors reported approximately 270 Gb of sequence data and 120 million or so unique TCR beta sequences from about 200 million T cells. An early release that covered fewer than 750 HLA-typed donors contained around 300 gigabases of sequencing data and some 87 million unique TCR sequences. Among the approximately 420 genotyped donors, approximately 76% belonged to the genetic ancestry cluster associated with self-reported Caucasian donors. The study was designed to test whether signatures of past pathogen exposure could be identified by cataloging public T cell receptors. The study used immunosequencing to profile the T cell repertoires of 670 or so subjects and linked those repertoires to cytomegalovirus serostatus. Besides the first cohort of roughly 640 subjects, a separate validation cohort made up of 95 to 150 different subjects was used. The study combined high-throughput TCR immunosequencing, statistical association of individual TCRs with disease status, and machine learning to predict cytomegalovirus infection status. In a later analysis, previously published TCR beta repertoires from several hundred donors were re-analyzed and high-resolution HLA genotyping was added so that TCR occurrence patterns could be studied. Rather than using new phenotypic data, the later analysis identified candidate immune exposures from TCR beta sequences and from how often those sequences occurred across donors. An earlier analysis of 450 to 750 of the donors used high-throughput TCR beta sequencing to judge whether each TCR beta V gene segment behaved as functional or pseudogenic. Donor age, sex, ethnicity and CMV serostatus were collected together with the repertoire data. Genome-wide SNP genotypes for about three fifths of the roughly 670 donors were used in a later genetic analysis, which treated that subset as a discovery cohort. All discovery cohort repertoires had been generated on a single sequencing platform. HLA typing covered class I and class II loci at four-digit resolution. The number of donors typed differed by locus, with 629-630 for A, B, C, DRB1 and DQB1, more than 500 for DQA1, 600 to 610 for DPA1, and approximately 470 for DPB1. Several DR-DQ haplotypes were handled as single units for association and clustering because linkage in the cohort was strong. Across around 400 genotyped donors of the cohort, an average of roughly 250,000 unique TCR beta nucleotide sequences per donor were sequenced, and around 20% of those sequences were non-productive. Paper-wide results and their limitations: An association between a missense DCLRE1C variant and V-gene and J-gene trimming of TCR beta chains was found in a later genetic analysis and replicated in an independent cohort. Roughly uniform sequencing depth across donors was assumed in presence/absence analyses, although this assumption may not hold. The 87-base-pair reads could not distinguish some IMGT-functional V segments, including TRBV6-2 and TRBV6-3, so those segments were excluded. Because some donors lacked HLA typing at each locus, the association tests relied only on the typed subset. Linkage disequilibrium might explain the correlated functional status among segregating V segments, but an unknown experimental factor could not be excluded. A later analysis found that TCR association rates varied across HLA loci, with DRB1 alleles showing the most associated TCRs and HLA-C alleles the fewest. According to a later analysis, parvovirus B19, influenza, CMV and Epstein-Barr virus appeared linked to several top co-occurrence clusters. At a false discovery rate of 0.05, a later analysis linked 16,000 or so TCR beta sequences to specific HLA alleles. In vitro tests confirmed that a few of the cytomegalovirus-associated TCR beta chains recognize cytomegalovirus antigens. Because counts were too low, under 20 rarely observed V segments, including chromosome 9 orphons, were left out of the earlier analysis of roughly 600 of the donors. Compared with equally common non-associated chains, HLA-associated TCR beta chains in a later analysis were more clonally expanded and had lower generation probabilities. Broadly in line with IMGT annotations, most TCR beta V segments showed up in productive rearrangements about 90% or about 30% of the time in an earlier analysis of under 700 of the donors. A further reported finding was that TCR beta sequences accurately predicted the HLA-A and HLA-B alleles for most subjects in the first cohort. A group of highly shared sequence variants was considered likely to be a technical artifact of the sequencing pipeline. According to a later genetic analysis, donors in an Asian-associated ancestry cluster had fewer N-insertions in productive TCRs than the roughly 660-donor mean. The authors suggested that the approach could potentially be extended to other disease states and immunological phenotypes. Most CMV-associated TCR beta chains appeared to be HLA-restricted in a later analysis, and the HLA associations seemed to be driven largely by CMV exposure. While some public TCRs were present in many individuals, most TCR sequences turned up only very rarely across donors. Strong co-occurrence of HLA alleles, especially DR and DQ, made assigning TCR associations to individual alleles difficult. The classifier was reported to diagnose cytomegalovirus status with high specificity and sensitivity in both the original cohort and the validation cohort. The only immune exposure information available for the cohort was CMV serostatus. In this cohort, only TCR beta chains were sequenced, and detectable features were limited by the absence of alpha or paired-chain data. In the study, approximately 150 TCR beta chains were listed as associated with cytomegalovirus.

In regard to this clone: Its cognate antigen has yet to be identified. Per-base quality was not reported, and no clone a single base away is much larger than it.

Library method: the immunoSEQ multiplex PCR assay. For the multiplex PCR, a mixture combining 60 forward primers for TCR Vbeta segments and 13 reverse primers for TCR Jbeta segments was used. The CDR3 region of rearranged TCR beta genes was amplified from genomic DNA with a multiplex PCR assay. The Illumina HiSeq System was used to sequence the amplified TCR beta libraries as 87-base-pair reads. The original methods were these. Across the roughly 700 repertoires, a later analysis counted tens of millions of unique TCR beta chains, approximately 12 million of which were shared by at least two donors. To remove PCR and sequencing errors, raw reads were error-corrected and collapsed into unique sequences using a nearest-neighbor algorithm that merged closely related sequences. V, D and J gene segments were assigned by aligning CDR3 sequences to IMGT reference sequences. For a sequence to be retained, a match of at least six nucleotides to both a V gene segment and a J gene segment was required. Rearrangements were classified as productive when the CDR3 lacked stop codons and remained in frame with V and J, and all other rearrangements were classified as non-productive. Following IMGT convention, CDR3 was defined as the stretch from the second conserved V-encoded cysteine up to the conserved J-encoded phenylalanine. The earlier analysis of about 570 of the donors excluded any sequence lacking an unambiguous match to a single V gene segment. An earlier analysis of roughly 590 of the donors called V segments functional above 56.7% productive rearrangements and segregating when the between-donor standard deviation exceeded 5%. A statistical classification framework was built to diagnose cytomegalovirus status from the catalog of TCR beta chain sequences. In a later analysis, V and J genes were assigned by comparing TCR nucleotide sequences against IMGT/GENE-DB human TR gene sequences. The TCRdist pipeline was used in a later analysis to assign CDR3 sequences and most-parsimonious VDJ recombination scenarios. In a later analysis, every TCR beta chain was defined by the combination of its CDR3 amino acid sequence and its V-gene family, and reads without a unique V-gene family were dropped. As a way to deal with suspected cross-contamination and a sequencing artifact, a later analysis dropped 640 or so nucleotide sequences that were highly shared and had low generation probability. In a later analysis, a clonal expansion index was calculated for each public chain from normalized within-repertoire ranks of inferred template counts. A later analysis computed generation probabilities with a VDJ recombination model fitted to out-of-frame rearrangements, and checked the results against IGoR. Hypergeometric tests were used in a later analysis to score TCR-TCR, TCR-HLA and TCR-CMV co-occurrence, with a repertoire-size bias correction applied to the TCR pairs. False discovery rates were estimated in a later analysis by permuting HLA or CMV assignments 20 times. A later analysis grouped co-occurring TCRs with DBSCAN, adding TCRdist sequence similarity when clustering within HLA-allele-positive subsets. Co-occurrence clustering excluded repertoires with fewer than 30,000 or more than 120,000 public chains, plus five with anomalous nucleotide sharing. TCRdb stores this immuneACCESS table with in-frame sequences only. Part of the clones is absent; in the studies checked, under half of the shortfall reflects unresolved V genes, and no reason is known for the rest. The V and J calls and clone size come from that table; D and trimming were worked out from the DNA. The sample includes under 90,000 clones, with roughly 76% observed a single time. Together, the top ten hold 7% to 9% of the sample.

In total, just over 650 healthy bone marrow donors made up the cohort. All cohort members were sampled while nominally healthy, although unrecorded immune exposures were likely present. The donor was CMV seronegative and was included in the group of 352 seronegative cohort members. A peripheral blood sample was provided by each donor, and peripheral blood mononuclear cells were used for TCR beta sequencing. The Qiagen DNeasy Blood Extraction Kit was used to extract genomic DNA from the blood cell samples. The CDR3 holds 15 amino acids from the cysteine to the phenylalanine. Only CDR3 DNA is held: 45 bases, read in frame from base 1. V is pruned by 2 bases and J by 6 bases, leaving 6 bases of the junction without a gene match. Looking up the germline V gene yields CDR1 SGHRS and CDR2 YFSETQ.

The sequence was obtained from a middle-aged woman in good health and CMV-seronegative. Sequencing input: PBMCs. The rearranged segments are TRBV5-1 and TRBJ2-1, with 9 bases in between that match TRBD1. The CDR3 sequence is CASSFRTGDGNEQFF. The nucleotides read TGCGCCAGCAGCTTTAGGACAGGGGATGGCAATGAGCAGTTCTTC.